Below, 26 T cell receptor beta chains from the same sample are listed, as sequenced in a study of shared clonotypes between healthy human individuals. Clones were sequenced by immunoSEQ multiplex PCR, and TCRdb holds only the in-frame ones, with some missing. The data hold around 980,000 clones, with around 78% observed a single time. Sample: memory CD4+ T cells from PBMCs. Subset noted: CD45RA-negative fraction. The receptors were sampled from a young man in good health. Some clones in this sample may be carry-over from other donors' samples.

Only a few counts were recorded for this clone. The same CDR3 can be traced to other DNA sequences in this sample. This sequence joins TRBV27 and TRBJ2-7, with 10 bases aligning to TRBD2. Germline V CDR1 and CDR2: MNHEY, SMNVEV (reference sequence). V gave up 3 bases and J gave up 1 base; unmatched junction bases: 3. The CDR3 is 15 residues long. The CDR3 reads CASSLASGRSYEQYF. Written as DNA, the CDR3 is TGTGCCAGCAGTTTGGCTAGCGGGAGATCCTACGAGCAGTACTTC.

The CDR3 nucleotides are TGTGCCAGCAGCTCTTCGGGACTCACCTACAATGAGCAGTTCTTC. It codes for CASSSSGLTYNEQFF. J is TRBJ2-1 and V is TRBV7-8; a weak D match, TRBD2 (6 bases). The CDR3 contains 15 residues. Per the germline V gene, CDR1 is SGHVS and CDR2 is FQNEAQ. V shed 4 bases and J shed 2 bases, with 12 bases lying between them.

In the case of this clone: Because the CDR3's place on the DNA is in doubt, the DNA is left out and the CDR3 is given as listed by TCRdb. The chain couples TRBV2 to TRBJ2-1; the table's D call of TRBD2 was not tested on the DNA. Germline CDR1 reads SNHLY; CDR2 reads FYNNEI. The CDR3 spans 14 residues, counting both ends. The CDR3 spells CASKWGSGISPTFF.

The V gene is TRBV10-2, the J gene TRBJ2-2; no definite D call. The CDR3 length is 13 residues. Germline lookup yields CDR1 WSHSY and CDR2 SAAADI. The V and J ends lost 8 bases and 3 bases respectively, with 10 bases between them. The CDR3 nucleotides are TGCGCCAGCCGGCCGGGCCACACCGGGGAGCTGTTTTTT. Translation: CASRPGHTGELFF.

The rearrangement links TRBV27 to TRBJ1-2; D gene ambiguous. This CDR3 contains 21 residues. Trimming left V 5 bases short and J 2 bases short, with 33 bases between. Per germline, CDR1 MNHEY and CDR2 SMNVEV (reference sequence). The CDR3 nucleotides are TGTGCCAGCAGTCTTAGGATCCCGGATGGGTTTGCGGCCGGCCAGAACTATGGCTACACCTTC. This gives the protein CASSLRIPDGFAAGQNYGYTF.

This clone was seen only a few times. The chain employs TRBV28 and TRBJ2-3; 11 bases are a match to TRBD2. Germline V CDR1 and CDR2: MDHEN, SYDVKM. V trimming: 4 bases; J trimming: 5 bases; junction bases outside the gene matches: 8. The CDR3 covers 16 residues. The CDR3 loop is CASSSWVAGGQDTQYF. The CDR3 nucleotides read TGTGCCAGCAGTTCGTGGGTAGCGGGAGGGCAAGATACGCAGTATTTT.

This clone was observed once. V is TRBV5-1 and J is TRBJ2-1; 12 bases map to TRBD2. CDR3 length equals 16 residues. Per germline, CDR1 SGHRS and CDR2 YFSETQ. V gave up 4 bases and J gave up 4 bases; unmatched junction bases: 6. This CDR3 reads CASSPTSGSRYNEQFF. Here the CDR3 DNA reads TGCGCCAGCAGCCCGACTAGCGGGAGTAGGTACAATGAGCAGTTCTTC.

The chain has TRBV5-4 and TRBJ1-4; 8 bases fit TRBD1. V shed 0 bases and J 8 bases; nucleotides not matched to a gene: 9. Germline V gene data show CDR1 as SGHNT and CDR2 as YYREEE (reference sequence). CDR3 length equals 16 residues. For the CDR3, the DNA is TGTGCCAGCAGCTTGGTTAGGACAGGGTTTGGAGAAAAACTGTTTTTT. This translates into CASSLVRTGFGEKLFF. Full variable domain (rest looked up from reference TRBV5-4 and TRBJ1-4): ETGVTQSPTHLIKTRGQQVTLRCSSQSGHNTVSWYQQALGQGPQFIFQYYREEENGRGNFPPRFSGLQFPNYSSELNVNALELDDSALYLCASSLVRTGFGEKLFFGSGTQLSVL.

This clone occurred a few times. The V and J genes are TRBV6-1 and TRBJ2-7; TRBD2 matches 7 bases. J lost 1 base, V lost 6 bases, and 9 bases had no gene match. CDR1 is MNHNS and CDR2 is SASEGT in the germline V gene. There are 15 residues in the CDR3. Here the CDR3 DNA reads TGTGCCAGCAGCGCCTGGGGGGGTAGATCCTACGAGCAGTACTTC. This codes for CASSAWGGRSYEQYF.

J is TRBJ1-5 and V is TRBV29-1; D not resolved. From germline, CDR1 is SQVTM and CDR2 ANQGSEA. The V end was cut by 5 bases, the J end by 3 bases, with 14 bases between. The CDR3 spans 14 residues. CDR3 region: CSVTTGSLNQPQHF. CDR3 nucleotide sequence: TGCAGCGTTACTACGGGGTCCCTCAATCAGCCCCAGCATTTT.

This clone was counted only a few times. The chain joins TRBV5-1 to TRBJ2-1; either TRBD1 or TRBD2 may fit D (5 bases each). There are 16 residues in the CDR3. Germline V lookup: CDR1 SGHRS, CDR2 YFSETQ. Trimming cost V 0 bases and J 0 bases, with 10 bases left between them. In DNA, the CDR3 is TGCGCCAGCAGCTTGGCCGGGGACCACTCCTACAATGAGCAGTTCTTC. Amino acids: CASSLAGDHSYNEQFF. Full variable domain (rest looked up from reference TRBV5-1 and TRBJ2-1): KAGVTQTPRYLIKTRGQQVTLSCSPISGHRSVSWYQQTPGQGLQFLFEYFSETQRNKGNFPGRFSGRQFSNSRSEMNVSTLELGDSALYLCASSLAGDHSYNEQFFGPGTRLTVL.

Of note for this clone: Being one base from a much bigger clone, this may be a read error. The same CDR3 can be traced to other DNA sequences in this sample. This rearrangement joins TRBV28 to TRBJ1-2, with 7 bases that match TRBD1. CDR1 MDHEN and CDR2 SYDVKM come from the germline V gene. This CDR3 spans 15 amino acids. The CDR3 loop reads CASSSGTAVNYGYTF. The CDR3 DNA follows: TGCGCCAGCAGTTCGGGGACAGCAGTGAACTATGGCTACACCTTC.

This clone was picked up one time. This likely stems from a read error, as it lies one base from a far larger clone. The CDR3, as DNA: TGTGCCAGCAGTCAACGGAGGGACAGCATCTATGGCTACGCCTTC. Translating it yields CASSQRRDSIYGYAF. The chain couples TRBV2 to TRBJ1-2, with 7 nucleotides matching TRBD1. The CDR3 runs 15 residues. The germline CDR1 and CDR2 sequences are SNHLY and FYNNEI.

The rearrangement links TRBV7-8 to TRBJ1-5, with D possibly matching TRBD1 (5 bases). V lost 0 bases and J 4 bases, leaving 7 bases between the germline ends. Looked up from germline, CDR1 is SGHVS and CDR2 is FQNEAQ. The length of the CDR3 is 14 residues. For the CDR3, the DNA is TGTGCCAGCAGCTTAGCGGAGGGGAATCAGCCCCAGCATTTT. It translates to CASSLAEGNQPQHF.

This chain links TRBV7-3 with TRBJ1-1; D uncertain. The length of the CDR3 is 13 residues. V was shortened by 5 bases and J by 5 bases, with 12 bases between the two germline ends. Germline-derived CDR1 and CDR2 are SGHTA and FQGTGA. CDR3 DNA: TGTGCCAGCAGCCTCAAACGAGGGACTGAAGCTTTCTTT. It is translated as CASSLKRGTEAFF.

The chain has TRBV6-1 and TRBJ2-3; 9 nucleotides line up with TRBD2. The length of the CDR3 is 16 residues. Looked up from germline, CDR1 is MNHNS and CDR2 is SASEGT. The V segment lost 2 bases and the J segment 2 bases; nucleotides outside the gene matches: 5. This CDR3 reads CASSEYLAGVTDTQYF. The CDR3 DNA follows: TGTGCCAGCAGTGAATATTTAGCGGGGGTCACAGATACGCAGTATTTT.

This clone is a singleton in its sample. The rearrangement links TRBV5-4 to TRBJ1-4; 10 bases match TRBD1. The J segment lost 6 bases and the V segment lost 4 bases, leaving 9 bases of the junction unmatched. Germline V gene sequence: CDR1 SGHNT, CDR2 YYREEE (reference sequence). This CDR3 is 16 amino acids long. CDR3 in amino acids: CASSATGGAGDEKLFF. The CDR3 region has the DNA TGTGCCAGCAGCGCGACAGGGGGCGCCGGGGATGAAAAACTGTTTTTT.

The CDR3 is CATSGQANYGYTF. The CDR3 bases are TGTGCCACCTCGGGACAGGCGAACTATGGCTACACCTTC. This chain uses TRBV2 with TRBJ1-2, with 8 nucleotides matching TRBD1. CDR1 is SNHLY and CDR2 is FYNNEI in the germline V gene. CDR3 length: 13 residues. V gave up 10 bases and J gave up 2 bases; unmatched junction bases: 6.

This clone appeared a few times. The rearrangement uses TRBV28 and TRBJ1-2; D is unclear. Trimming removed 6 bases at V and 9 bases at J, with 8 bases between. The CDR3 is made up of 10 amino acids. Per germline, CDR1 MDHEN and CDR2 SYDVKM. CDR3 amino acids: CASRARSYTF. The DNA of the CDR3 is TGTGCCAGCAGGGCTCGAAGCTACACCTTC.

This clone came up once. This chain uses TRBV6-6 with TRBJ2-7; 8 nucleotides match TRBD1. The CDR3 runs 14 residues. From germline, CDR1 is MNHNY and CDR2 SVGAGI (reference sequence). Trimming at V came to 9 bases and at J to 3 bases, leaving 10 bases not matched to a gene. Written as DNA, the CDR3 is TGTGCCAGTGGAAACAGGGGGGTGAACTACGAGCAGTACTTC. It yields the protein CASGNRGVNYEQYF.

V is TRBV7-9 and J is TRBJ1-2; D is undetermined. The CDR3 spans 14 residues. V was pared by 3 bases and J by 2 bases, with 10 bases between. Germline V gene data show CDR1 as SEHNR and CDR2 as FQNEAQ (reference sequence). This CDR3 reads CASSLSVRNYGYTF. For the CDR3, the DNA is TGTGCCAGCAGCTTGTCCGTCAGAAACTATGGCTACACCTTC.

The rearrangement joins TRBV28 to TRBJ1-5; TRBD1 matches 8 bases. The CDR3 covers 16 residues. V was clipped by 6 bases and J by 3 bases; unmatched bases: 10. Germline CDR1 is MDHEN and CDR2 is SYDVKM. Written as DNA, the CDR3 is TGTGCCAGCAGACCCAGACAGGGGCCCCCCAATCAGCCCCAGCATTTT. It encodes CASRPRQGPPNQPQHF.

The CDR3 loop is CASSLSWTSASSYEQYF. The CDR3 coding sequence is TGTGCCAGCAGTTTATCGTGGACTAGCGCCTCTTCCTACGAGCAGTACTTC. The rearrangement uses TRBV13 and TRBJ2-7; 9 nucleotides line up with TRBD2. V shed 6 bases and J 1 base; nucleotides not matched to a gene: 13. In germline, CDR1 is PRHDT, CDR2 FYEKMQ (reference sequence). The CDR3 length is 17 residues.

The chain links TRBV6-6 to TRBJ1-6; D call uncertain. Trimming left V 6 bases short and J 9 bases short, with 15 bases between. The CDR3 contains 14 residues. Germline V gene sequence: CDR1 MNHNY, CDR2 SVGAGI (reference sequence). The CDR3 region has the DNA TGTGCCAGCAGCCCGAATTCCGGAGGTTCACCCCTCCACTTT. Its protein is CASSPNSGGSPLHF.

Only a few counts were recorded for this clone. The genes are TRBV30 and TRBJ2-1; 7 positions match TRBD2. CDR3 length equals 16 residues. V shed 0 bases and J 9 bases; nucleotides not matched to a gene: 14. The germline V gene has CDR1 GTSNPN and CDR2 SVGIG (reference sequence). CDR3 bases: TGTGCCTGGAGTGTACTTCCCGGCCCCCCGGGGGGTGAGCAGTTCTTC. Translating gives CAWSVLPGPPGGEQFF.

Concerning this clone: One junction end does not reproduce the germline sequence, and a read error may be involved. The rearrangement uses TRBV28 and TRBJ2-7, with D tentatively TRBD2 (5 bases). Germline loops: CDR1 MDHEN, CDR2 SYDVKM. The CDR3 length is 12 residues. Here the CDR3 reads CASTGQDNLRDF. CDR3 bases: TGTGCCAGCACCGGTCAAGACAATCTGAGGGACTTC.